Listed below are T cell receptor beta chains from one sample, sequenced in a study of blood T cell repertoires in COVID-19. Using immunoSEQ multiplex PCR, the repertoire was profiled, and TCRdb retains in-frame clones only, with some absent. The profile covers 120,000 to 150,000 clones, with roughly 80% appearing a single time and 7% to 10% taken by the ten largest. Specimen: peripheral blood. Receptor source: a human donor with acute or convalescent COVID-19. The donor label of this sample is uncertain. CDR3s include the opening cysteine and the closing phenylalanine or tryptophan. A D gene is named only where the DNA matches it firmly. A clone size is listed for some rows: how often the clone was seen (once, few, many), or a class if it is expanded.

V gene: TRBV5-1
CDR3 length: 16
clone size: .
J gene: TRBJ1-3
D gene: TRBD1
CDR3 protein: CASSLAGTGSGNTIYF
CDR3 DNA: TGCGCCAGCAGCTTGGCCGGGACAGGGAGCGGAAACACCATATATTTT

V gene: TRBV5-1
CDR3 length: 14
clone size: .
J gene: TRBJ2-2
D gene: .
CDR3 protein: CASSLEADTGELFF
CDR3 DNA: TGCGCCAGCAGCTTGGAGGCGGACACCGGGGAGCTGTTTTTT

V gene: TRBV7-8
CDR3 length: 17
clone size: once
J gene: TRBJ1-5
D gene: TRBD1
CDR3 protein: CASSWDRGKGSNQPQHF
CDR3 DNA: TGTGCCAGCAGCTGGGACAGGGGAAAAGGTAGCAATCAGCCCCAGCATTTT

V gene: TRBV9
CDR3 length: 14
clone size: .
J gene: TRBJ1-1
D gene: .
CDR3 protein: CASSPAEGMTEAFF
CDR3 DNA: TGTGCCAGCAGCCCCGCGGAGGGGATGACTGAAGCTTTCTTT

V gene: TRBV19
CDR3 length: 13
clone size: .
J gene: TRBJ1-5
D gene: .
CDR3 protein: CASTQGNHQPQHF
CDR3 DNA: TGTGCCAGTACCCAGGGAAATCATCAGCCCCAGCATTTT

V gene: TRBV12-5
CDR3 length: 13
clone size: few
J gene: TRBJ1-6
D gene: .
CDR3 protein: CASGSGARSPLHF
CDR3 DNA: TGTGCTAGTGGTTCAGGGGCAAGGTCACCCCTCCACTTT

V gene: TRBV29-1
CDR3 length: 14
clone size: .
J gene: TRBJ1-2
D gene: .
CDR3 protein: CSVEVPDSSYGYTF
CDR3 DNA: TGCAGCGTTGAAGTACCAGATAGCTCCTATGGCTACACCTTC

V gene: TRBV5-1
CDR3 length: 14
clone size: .
J gene: TRBJ2-2
D gene: .
CDR3 protein: CASNKGRETGELFF
CDR3 DNA: TGCGCCAGCAATAAAGGACGGGAAACCGGGGAGCTGTTTTTT

V gene: TRBV5-1
CDR3 length: 16
clone size: .
J gene: TRBJ2-1
D gene: TRBD2
CDR3 protein: CASSTPGTSGAEEQFF
CDR3 DNA: TGCGCCAGCAGCACGCCAGGGACTAGCGGGGCTGAGGAGCAGTTCTTC

V gene: TRBV18
CDR3 length: 18
clone size: .
J gene: TRBJ1-2
D gene: TRBD1
CDR3 protein: CASSPLTTPGQSSHGYTF
CDR3 DNA: TGTGCCAGCTCACCACTTACTACACCGGGACAGAGCTCCCATGGCTACACCTTC

V gene: TRBV11-2
CDR3 length: 16
clone size: .
J gene: TRBJ1-1
D gene: TRBD1
CDR3 protein: CASSLGILDRVAEAFF
CDR3 DNA: TGTGCCAGCAGCTTAGGAATTCTGGACAGGGTAGCCGAAGCTTTCTTT

V gene: TRBV25-1
CDR3 length: 16
clone size: .
J gene: TRBJ1-2
D gene: TRBD1
CDR3 protein: CASSEGGQGTNYGYTF
CDR3 DNA: TGTGCCAGCAGTGAAGGGGGACAGGGAACGAACTATGGCTACACCTTC

V gene: TRBV6-5
CDR3 length: 13
clone size: .
J gene: TRBJ2-3
D gene: .
CDR3 protein: CASSPLGRYTQYF
CDR3 DNA: TGTGCCAGCAGTCCCTTGGGCCGATATACGCAGTATTTT

V gene: TRBV7-7
CDR3 length: 14
clone size: .
J gene: TRBJ2-3
D gene: .
CDR3 protein: CASSVEGGTDTQYF
CDR3 DNA: TGTGCTAGCAGCGTGGAGGGGGGGACAGATACGCAGTATTTT

V gene: TRBV29-1
CDR3 length: 16
clone size: .
J gene: TRBJ2-3
D gene: .
CDR3 protein: CSVEDRVGGPTDTQYF
CDR3 DNA: TGCAGCGTTGAAGACAGGGTCGGGGGGCCTACAGATACGCAGTATTTT

V gene: TRBV27
CDR3 length: 13
clone size: .
J gene: TRBJ1-2
D gene: TRBD1
CDR3 protein: CASSFPGGHGYTF
CDR3 DNA: TGTGCCAGCAGTTTCCCAGGGGGCCATGGCTACACCTTC

V gene: TRBV11-2
CDR3 length: 15
clone size: .
J gene: TRBJ1-2
D gene: .
CDR3 protein: CASSLGRVTNYGYTF
CDR3 DNA: TGTGCCAGCAGCTTGGGCAGGGTAACGAACTATGGCTACACCTTC

V gene: TRBV11-2
CDR3 length: 14
clone size: .
J gene: TRBJ2-5
D gene: .
CDR3 protein: CASSEPGNQETQYF
CDR3 DNA: TGTGCCAGCAGCGAGCCGGGGAACCAAGAGACCCAGTACTTC

V gene: TRBV30
CDR3 length: 16
clone size: .
J gene: TRBJ2-1
D gene: TRBD2
CDR3 protein: CAWREPSGLAGGFRFF
CDR3 DNA: TGTGCCTGGAGAGAACCGTCGGGACTAGCGGGGGGGTTTCGGTTCTTC

V gene: TRBV11-3
CDR3 length: 13
clone size: once
J gene: TRBJ2-5
D gene: .
CDR3 protein: CASSTPGEETQYF
CDR3 DNA: TGTGCCAGCAGCACCCCAGGGGAAGAGACCCAGTACTTC

V gene: TRBV15
CDR3 length: 15
clone size: .
J gene: TRBJ2-7
D gene: TRBD1
CDR3 protein: CATSRDSGTGREQYF
CDR3 DNA: TGTGCCACCAGCAGAGATTCGGGGACAGGGAGGGAGCAGTACTTC

V gene: TRBV19
CDR3 length: 13
clone size: .
J gene: TRBJ1-2
D gene: .
CDR3 protein: CASTPHQGYGYTF
CDR3 DNA: TGTGCCAGTACCCCCCACCAGGGATATGGCTACACCTTC

V gene: TRBV27
CDR3 length: 13
clone size: .
J gene: TRBJ1-5
D gene: .
CDR3 protein: CASSFWGDQPQHF
CDR3 DNA: TGTGCCAGCAGTTTTTGGGGAGATCAGCCCCAGCATTTT

V gene: TRBV9
CDR3 length: 15
clone size: .
J gene: TRBJ2-1
D gene: TRBD2
CDR3 protein: CASSVGGTSGNEQFF
CDR3 DNA: TGTGCCAGCAGCGTAGGGGGGACTAGTGGTAATGAGCAGTTCTTC

V gene: TRBV30
CDR3 length: 14
clone size: once
J gene: TRBJ2-7
D gene: .
CDR3 protein: CAWRPRLRSYEQYF
CDR3 DNA: TGTGCCTGGAGACCGCGGCTACGCTCCTACGAGCAGTACTTC

V gene: TRBV7-2
CDR3 length: 15
clone size: once
J gene: TRBJ2-7
D gene: TRBD2
CDR3 protein: CASSLDLTSGYEQYF
CDR3 DNA: TGTGCCAGCAGCTTAGATCTGACTAGCGGCTACGAGCAGTACTTC

V gene: TRBV6-5
CDR3 length: 14
clone size: .
J gene: TRBJ1-1
D gene: .
CDR3 protein: CASSKYRVNTEAFF
CDR3 DNA: TGTGCCAGCAGTAAATACCGGGTGAACACTGAAGCTTTCTTT

V gene: TRBV5-6
CDR3 length: 13
clone size: .
J gene: TRBJ1-1
D gene: .
CDR3 protein: CASSRGSNTEAFF
CDR3 DNA: TGTGCCAGCAGCCGGGGTAGTAACACTGAAGCTTTCTTT

V gene: TRBV19
CDR3 length: 15
clone size: .
J gene: TRBJ1-1
D gene: TRBD1
CDR3 protein: CASSTGTGMGTEAFF
CDR3 DNA: TGTGCCAGTAGTACAGGGACAGGGATGGGCACTGAAGCTTTCTTT

V gene: TRBV27
CDR3 length: 13
clone size: .
J gene: TRBJ2-2
D gene: .
CDR3 protein: CASRYRVTGELFF
CDR3 DNA: TGTGCCAGCAGATACAGGGTCACCGGGGAGCTGTTTTTT

V gene: TRBV29-1
CDR3 length: 14
clone size: .
J gene: TRBJ1-2
D gene: .
CDR3 protein: CSVRTDGLGYGYTF
CDR3 DNA: TGCAGCGTTAGAACAGACGGCCTTGGCTATGGCTACACCTTC

V gene: TRBV7-9
CDR3 length: 14
clone size: .
J gene: TRBJ1-5
D gene: TRBD1
CDR3 protein: CASSLTGGNQPQHF
CDR3 DNA: TGTGCCAGCAGCCTCACAGGGGGAAATCAGCCCCAGCATTTT

V gene: TRBV3-1/TRBV3-2
CDR3 length: 11
clone size: .
J gene: TRBJ2-7
D gene: .
CDR3 protein: CASSQGREQYF
CDR3 DNA: TGTGCCAGCAGCCAAGGGCGGGAGCAGTACTTC

V gene: TRBV5-4
CDR3 length: 15
clone size: .
J gene: TRBJ2-7
D gene: TRBD1
CDR3 protein: CASSPGTGASYEQYF
CDR3 DNA: TGTGCCAGCAGCCCGGGGACAGGGGCCTCCTACGAGCAGTACTTC

V gene: TRBV2
CDR3 length: 13
clone size: .
J gene: TRBJ1-2
D gene: .
CDR3 protein: CASSERAFYGYTF
CDR3 DNA: TGTGCCAGCAGTGAAAGAGCCTTCTATGGCTACACCTTC

V gene: TRBV19
CDR3 length: 15
clone size: .
J gene: TRBJ1-1
D gene: .
CDR3 protein: CASREEGPWGTEAFF
CDR3 DNA: TGTGCCAGTCGGGAGGAGGGTCCATGGGGCACTGAAGCTTTCTTT

V gene: TRBV14
CDR3 length: 14
clone size: .
J gene: TRBJ1-1
D gene: TRBD1
CDR3 protein: CASSQDWTGVEAFF
CDR3 DNA: TGTGCCAGCAGCCAAGATTGGACAGGGGTTGAAGCTTTCTTT

V gene: TRBV4-2
CDR3 length: 14
clone size: .
J gene: TRBJ1-1
D gene: .
CDR3 protein: CASSLDEGNTEAFF
CDR3 DNA: TGTGCCAGCAGCCTAGACGAGGGAAACACTGAAGCTTTCTTT

V gene: TRBV7-9
CDR3 length: 15
clone size: once
J gene: TRBJ2-1
D gene: .
CDR3 protein: CASSPLGPRGNEQFF
CDR3 DNA: TGTGCCAGCAGCCCGCTCGGGCCCCGGGGGAATGAGCAGTTCTTC

V gene: TRBV10-1
CDR3 length: 14
clone size: .
J gene: TRBJ2-5
D gene: TRBD1
CDR3 protein: CASSGTGGDETQYF
CDR3 DNA: TGCGCCAGCAGCGGGACAGGGGGCGATGAGACCCAGTACTTC

V gene: TRBV7-2
CDR3 length: 16
clone size: .
J gene: TRBJ2-5
D gene: TRBD2
CDR3 protein: CASSFRASGVQETQYF
CDR3 DNA: TGTGCCAGCAGCTTTCGAGCCAGCGGGGTCCAAGAGACCCAGTACTTC

V gene: TRBV7-8
CDR3 length: 16
clone size: few
J gene: TRBJ1-6
D gene: .
CDR3 protein: CASSLGYRSRNSPLHF
CDR3 DNA: TGTGCCAGCAGCTTAGGGTACAGGAGCCGAAATTCACCCCTCCACTTT

V gene: TRBV15
CDR3 length: 18
clone size: .
J gene: TRBJ1-5
D gene: TRBD1
CDR3 protein: CATSRDRDRVRGDQPQHF
CDR3 DNA: TGTGCCACCAGCAGAGATCGTGACAGGGTTCGAGGGGATCAGCCCCAGCATTTT

V gene: TRBV6-5
CDR3 length: 15
clone size: .
J gene: TRBJ1-6
D gene: .
CDR3 protein: CASSYEQSYNSPLHF
CDR3 DNA: TGTGCCAGCAGTTACGAACAGAGTTATAATTCACCCCTCCACTTT

V gene: TRBV24-1
CDR3 length: 17
clone size: .
J gene: TRBJ2-1
D gene: TRBD2
CDR3 protein: CATSDPTGTSVLHEQFF
CDR3 DNA: TGTGCCACCAGTGATCCTACCGGGACTAGCGTTTTACATGAGCAGTTCTTC

V gene: TRBV19
CDR3 length: 14
clone size: .
J gene: TRBJ1-2
D gene: TRBD1
CDR3 protein: CASNGRTGEYGYTF
CDR3 DNA: TGTGCCAGTAACGGAAGGACAGGGGAGTATGGCTACACCTTC

V gene: TRBV14
CDR3 length: 14
clone size: .
J gene: TRBJ1-3
D gene: TRBD1
CDR3 protein: CASSLGTAGNTIYF
CDR3 DNA: TGTGCCAGCAGCCTCGGGACAGCTGGAAACACCATATATTTT

V gene: TRBV12-3/TRBV12-4
CDR3 length: 13
clone size: few
J gene: TRBJ1-2
D gene: TRBD1
CDR3 protein: CASSKGTGGSGTF
CDR3 DNA: TGTGCCAGCAGTAAGGGGACAGGGGGATCGGGCACCTTC